The T cell receptor beta chain under discussion was sequenced for a study of T cells in tuberculosis. Trimming at V came to 1 base and at J to 0 bases, leaving 2 bases not matched to a gene. CDR1 is SGHAT, CDR2 FQNNGV, per germline. This CDR3 is built from 15 residues. Sorting used thawed, overnight-rested PBMC stained with anti-CD3, a viability dye and GMM-loaded CD1B tetramer. The lipid loaded on the CD1B tetramers was C32 glucose monomycolate from Rhodococcus equi. Data came from immunoSEQ multiplex PCR; TCRdb stores just in-frame clones and leaves some out. Here the sample spans tens of thousands of clones, approximately 91% being singletons.

The origin of this receptor is an adult woman with latent tuberculosis. The material sequenced was CD1b-GMM tetramer-negative cells sorted from PBMCs. The chain has TRBV11-2 and TRBJ2-7; 8 bases agree with TRBD2. The CDR3 DNA follows: TGTGCCAGCAGCTTAGGCGGGGGGTACTCCTACGAGCAGTACTTC. Translating it yields CASSLGGGYSYEQYF.